Given below is one T cell receptor (beta chain) in context. Its cognate antigen is unknown. The CDR3 is 16 amino acids. Unmatched junction bases numbered 5, after V lost 0 bases and J lost 0 bases. Germline CDR1 reads MGHRA; CDR2 reads YSYEKL. The data belong to a study of CD8 T cells in Susac syndrome. Background on the study: Patients with Susac syndrome, at blood draw, were therapy-naive, on corticosteroids, or on intravenous immunoglobulin alone. Whole-study results and caveats: The study identified around sixteen and five Susac-specific public clones in total CD8+ and CD8+ TEMRA repertoires.

A quantity of roughly 0.5 to 1 ug RNA underwent reverse transcription using random hexamers. A multiplex approach, immunoSEQ multiplex PCR, amplified TCR beta CDR3 across 54 Vbeta and 13 Jbeta. TCRdb passed the immunoSEQ multiplex PCR reads through MiXCR, listing each CDR3 protein once. The sample has about 130,000 distinct CDR3 sequences; just under 95% are singletons. The study sequenced TCR beta in blood CD8+ and CD4+ T cells. The rearrangement links TRBV4-1 to TRBJ2-7, with 7 bases aligning to TRBD2. The receptor comes from a human donor with Susac syndrome. Source material: CD8+ T cells from PBMCs. The CDR3 protein is CASSQDRRESSYEQYF. The CDR3 DNA reads as TGCGCCAGCAGCCAAGATAGGCGGGAGAGCTCCTACGAGCAGTACTTC.